This T cell receptor (beta chain) derives from a study of blood T cell repertoires in COVID-19 (dated by TCRdb to the early 2020s). Regarding the complete study: Samples covering the acute and convalescent phases of COVID-19 were provided by collaborators in the United States, Italy and Spain. The material from the prospective study consisted of cDNA or gDNA derived from T cells, B-cell-depleted T cells, or PBMCs. Subjects who had been exposed to COVID-19, were actively infected with it, or had recovered from it provided the deeply sampled blood TCRbeta repertoires that made up the dataset. The repertoires were made available in a free public database intended to serve as a resource for research on the immune response to SARS-CoV-2. Samples were obtained from the ongoing ImmuneRACE study (first 160 participants) and from about 1,300 subjects provided by 6 global collaborators. The sample metadata nearly always contained a de-identified subject ID, COVID-19 status, age in years and sex. Where available, HLA class I and class II types were obtained from metadata supplied by the sample provider rather than from assay-based typing.

The collaborating institutions used their own protocols to collect whole blood in K2EDTA tubes. Collaborator samples were shipped for TCRbeta analysis as frozen whole blood, isolated PBMCs, or DNA extracted from either sample type. Summary of the overall study and its limitations: The quantity of clinical and demographic metadata differed by source and by participant and was supplied without curation.

According to the germline V gene (reference sequence), CDR1 reads MNHEY and CDR2 reads SMNVEV. V and J lose 6 bases and 4 bases, and a span of 13 bases separates them. The CDR3 measures 14 amino acids from cysteine to phenylalanine. This entry keeps only the CDR3 DNA: 42 bases, framed from base 1. For this clone: What this receptor recognizes is not known. No base qualities exist here, and no much larger clone lies one base off it.

TCRbeta CDR3 regions were amplified from genomic DNA by means of the immunoSEQ Assay, a bias-controlled multiplex PCR. The source study handled its data this way. The number of nucleated cells in each sample was estimated from the amplification of reference gene primers within the assay. To quantify the absolute abundance of each unique TCRbeta CDR3 rearrangement, sequence reads were collapsed and filtered. For each sample, productive Simpson clonality was calculated by taking the square root of Simpson's diversity index across productive rearrangements. In TCRdb, the immuneACCESS table is reduced to in-frame sequences with V and J assigned. These tables do not hold every clone; where another copy was compared, an unresolved V gene accounts for under half, and the others remain unexplained. That table is the source of V, J and clone size, and D and trimming were worked out from the DNA. This sample gives under 100,000 clones in total; roughly nine tenths of them show up just once. The top ten hold 6.5% to 8.5% of the sample.

The source is a young man with acute or convalescent COVID-19. Sample: peripheral blood. Rearrangement joined TRBV27 to TRBJ1-5; the best D guess is TRBD1, with 6 bases matching. The base sequence is TGTGCCAGCAGCTCCGGGACACCGAATCAGCCCCAGCATTTT. Its translation reads: CASSSGTPNQPQHF.